These 19 T cell receptor beta chains share one sample of origin, sequenced in a study of monozygotic twins with cystic fibrosis. Generated by immunoSEQ multiplex PCR, the TCRdb table keeps only in-frame clones and is missing some. This sample carries approximately 7,500 clones, 94% of them seen once, and the ten largest clones take 0.5% to 0.65%. The material sequenced was blood. These receptors all come from a boy aged 2 to 10 with cystic fibrosis.

V usage is TRBV7-8 and J usage is TRBJ2-5; TRBD1 is a possible D gene (6 bases). Germline V gene data show CDR1 as SGHVS and CDR2 as FQNEAQ. The CDR3 has 13 residues. V was cut by 3 bases and J by 2 bases, with 7 bases left in between. The CDR3 DNA sequence: TGTGCCAGCAGCTTTGACAGGCAAGAGACCCAGTACTTC. As protein: CASSFDRQETQYF.

This chain uses TRBV14 with TRBJ2-1; D is uncertain. The CDR3 consists of 16 residues. Looked up from germline, CDR1 is SGHDN and CDR2 is FVKESK. The V and J ends lost 1 base and 2 bases respectively, with 12 bases between them. This CDR3 reads CASSQGAKSTYNEQFF. The CDR3 nucleotides are TGTGCCAGCAGCCAAGGGGCAAAATCTACCTACAATGAGCAGTTCTTC.

J is TRBJ2-7 and V is TRBV6-5; D is ambiguous. Germline V lookup: CDR1 MNHEY, CDR2 SVGAGI. This CDR3 comprises 14 residues. V lost 5 bases and J lost 0, with 11 bases in between. CDR3 protein: CASSLTSGSYEQYF. The CDR3 DNA reads TGTGCCAGCAGTCTAACGTCAGGCTCCTACGAGCAGTACTTC.

The chain carries TRBV27 and TRBJ1-6; D uncertain. The CDR3 length is 18 residues. The germline V gene has CDR1 MNHEY and CDR2 SMNVEV (reference sequence). The V end lost 1 base, the J end lost 3 bases, and 16 bases lay between the germline ends. The CDR3 DNA sequence: TGTGCCAGCAGTTTATACGGTCGATGGGCAGTCTATAATTCACCCCTCCACTTT. This encodes CASSLYGRWAVYNSPLHF.

V usage is TRBV6-5 and J usage is TRBJ2-3, with 9 nucleotides matching TRBD1. V shed 5 bases and J 2 bases; nucleotides not matched to a gene: 5. This CDR3 region has 15 residues. From germline, CDR1 is MNHEY and CDR2 SVGAGI. For the CDR3, the DNA is TGTGCCAGCAGTCGACAGGGGGGTGCCACAGATACGCAGTATTTT. This sequence encodes CASSRQGGATDTQYF.

J is TRBJ1-5 and V is TRBV5-1; D not resolved. Germline lookup yields CDR1 SGHRS and CDR2 YFSETQ. This CDR3 is built from 13 residues. Trimming left V 0 bases short and J 0 bases short, with 1 base between. The DNA for the CDR3 is TGCGCCAGCAGCTTGGGTAGCAATCAGCCCCAGCATTTT. Protein: CASSLGSNQPQHF.

The V gene is TRBV7-6, the J gene TRBJ2-3; D unclear. The length of the CDR3 is 12 residues. V lost 5 bases and J lost 0, with 3 bases in between. Germline values: CDR1 SGHVS, CDR2 FNYEAQ. The CDR3 region has the DNA TGTGCCAGCAGCCCTAGCACAGATACGCAGTATTTT. Its translation: CASSPSTDTQYF.

This clone was seen a single time. CDR3 in amino acids: CASSNSCRTGEPGWPPHF. Written as DNA, the CDR3 is TGTGCCAGCAGCAATTCCTGCCGGACAGGCGAACCAGGGTGGCCCCCGCATTTT. The rearrangement joins TRBV21-1 to TRBJ1-5; whether TRBD1, the table's D call, matches the DNA was not checked. TRBV21-1 corresponds to a pseudogene. This CDR3 is 18 amino acids long.

For the CDR3, the DNA is TGTGCCAGCAGCTTCAAATCTTCGGGGCCCAAAATCTCTGGGGCCAACGTCCTGACTTTC. The encoded protein is CASSFKSSGPKISGANVLTF. The chain couples TRBV7-6 to TRBJ2-6; D might be TRBD1 or TRBD2, each matching 5 bases. V lost 3 bases and J lost 0, with 21 bases in between. CDR3 size: 20 residues. Germline CDR1 is SGHVS and CDR2 is FNYEAQ. Combining the CDR3 with reference TRBV7-6 and TRBJ2-6 gives the whole variable domain GAGVSQSPRYKVTKRGQDVALRCDPISGHVSLYWYRQALGQGPEFLTYFNYEAQQDKSGLPNDRFSAERPEGSISTLTIQRTEQRDSAMYRCASSFKSSGPKISGANVLTFGAGSRLTVL.

This clone occurred once. The chain combines TRBV5-1 with TRBJ1-4; tentatively, D is TRBD1 (6 bases). V was cut by 2 bases and J by 1 base, with 15 bases left in between. Germline V gene sequence: CDR1 SGHRS, CDR2 YFSETQ. This CDR3 contains 17 residues. CDR3 sequence reads: CASSFLFIGGTNEKLFF. The CDR3 bases are TGCGCCAGCAGCTTCCTCTTTATAGGGGGAACTAATGAAAAACTGTTTTTT.

The chain has TRBV25-1 and TRBJ1-2; D is undetermined. The V gene's germline CDR1 is MGHDK and CDR2 SYGVNS. V was pared by 6 bases and J by 4 bases, with 9 bases between. The CDR3 covers 12 residues. DNA for the CDR3: TGTGCCAGCAGGGGCCAGGTCTATGGCTACACCTTC. The encoded protein is CASRGQVYGYTF.

V gene TRBV10-1 combines with J gene TRBJ2-2, with a tentative D call TRBD1 (5 bases). Trimming took off 6 bases at V and 5 bases at J, with 16 bases between the two ends. The CDR3 runs to 15 residues. Germline V gives CDR1 WNHNN, CDR2 SYGVQD (reference sequence). In DNA form, the CDR3 reads TGCGCCAGCAGCGACCCGACAGAGATGACCGGGGAGCTGTTTTTT. Translated, it gives CASSDPTEMTGELFF.

The chain employs TRBV7-2 and TRBJ2-7, with TRBD2 matching 10 bases. The CDR3 runs 16 residues. Looked up from germline, CDR1 is SGHTA and CDR2 is FQGNSA. With V trimmed by 0 bases and J by 7 bases, 9 bases remained unmatched. Here the CDR3 DNA reads TGTGCCAGCAGCTTAGCAGCGGGGGGGCCAGGTTATGAGCAGTACTTC. It translates to CASSLAAGGPGYEQYF.

The genes are TRBV10-3 and TRBJ2-1; D tentatively fits TRBD1 or TRBD2 (6 bases each). V lost 3 bases, J lost 8 bases, and 11 bases lay in between. The CDR3 consists of 13 residues. Germline assignment: CDR1 ENHRY and CDR2 SYGVKD. CDR3 DNA: TGTGCCATCAGTGATCGAGGGGGGTATGAGCAGTTCTTC. Its translation: CAISDRGGYEQFF.

V usage is TRBV25-1 and J usage is TRBJ2-7, with D uncertain. Between the trimmed V and J ends, which lost 8 bases and 2 bases, there was a span of 16 bases. Germline V gene data show CDR1 as MGHDK and CDR2 as SYGVNS. This CDR3 is built from 14 residues. The CDR3 nucleotides are TGTGCCAGCTCCGCCCGGGTCGCTCCCTACGAGCAGTACTTC. Protein product: CASSARVAPYEQYF.

The chain combines TRBV4-3 with TRBJ1-1; the D is unclear. The germline V and J ends were trimmed by 0 bases and 2 bases, with 4 bases remaining between them. This CDR3 comprises 13 residues. Germline V lookup: CDR1 LGHNA, CDR2 YSLEER. The CDR3 sequence is CASSQDINTEAFF. CDR3 nucleotide sequence: TGCGCCAGCAGCCAAGATATTAACACTGAAGCTTTCTTT.

V is TRBV7-9 and J is TRBJ1-5, with D possibly being TRBD1 (5 bases). The CDR3 runs to 15 residues. Germline CDR1 and CDR2: SEHNR and FQNEAQ (reference sequence). The V gene lost 3 bases and the J gene lost 3 bases, with 12 bases spanning the gap. The CDR3 region is CASSFMGPDNQPQHF. For the CDR3, the DNA is TGTGCCAGCAGCTTTATGGGGCCCGACAATCAGCCCCAGCATTTT.

This chain uses TRBV7-2 with TRBJ2-7; 7 bases are a match to TRBD2. This CDR3 is 15 amino acids long. The V segment lost 1 base and the J segment 2 bases; nucleotides outside the gene matches: 5. Germline V gene lookup returns CDR1 SGHTA and CDR2 FQGNSA. CDR3 in DNA: TGTGCCAGCAGCTTAGAGGCTAGCGGCGCCTACGAGCAGTACTTC. Encoded protein: CASSLEASGAYEQYF.

The rearrangement joins TRBV9 to TRBJ1-6; D remains ambiguous. Germline values: CDR1 SGDLS, CDR2 YYNGEE. The CDR3 consists of 17 residues. V dropped 0 bases and J dropped 0 bases, with 10 bases sitting between them. The CDR3 DNA is TGTGCCAGCAGCGTAGGGGTAGAGGCCTCCTATAATTCACCCCTCCACTTT. Residues: CASSVGVEASYNSPLHF.